One T cell receptor (beta chain) is described in this entry. These data belong to a study of blood T cell repertoires in COVID-19. Overall study context: T cells, B-cell-depleted T cells, or PBMCs supplied cDNA or gDNA.

Patients from Seattle were sampled longitudinally, starting during active infection. Using immunoSEQ multiplex PCR, the repertoire was profiled, and TCRdb retains in-frame clones only, with some absent. This sample yields about 160,000 clones, of which 92% are seen a single time; 4.8% belongs to the top ten. Trimming stripped 2 bases from V and 5 bases from J, with 12 bases between. CDR1 and CDR2 from the germline V gene are SGHTA and FQGNSA. There are 14 residues in the CDR3. This TCR was recovered from a man under 40 with COVID-19, enrolled during active disease. The source material was peripheral blood. V usage is TRBV7-2 and J usage is TRBJ2-5; D uncertain. Written as DNA, the CDR3 is TGTGCCAGCAGCTTATACGAGTCCGGGGAGACCCAGTACTTC. Its protein is CASSLYESGETQYF.